The T cell receptor beta chain described here comes from a study of T-cell memory formation after mild COVID-19. About the research overall: For the most part, TCR clusters were specific to one donor.

Remarks on this clonotype: Its antigen is undetermined.

Study results and limitations: Among CD4+ contracting clones, most were CM and EM, and CD8+ ones EMRA. Researchers could not confirm that second-wave clones peaking on day 37 targeted SARS-CoV-2.

In TCRdb, the 5' RACE reads were re-called with MiXCR into one record per CDR3 protein. The profile shows a few hundred thousand distinct CDR3 sequences, 20% of them singletons. With 6 bases removed from V and 2 bases from J, the gap between germline ends came to 14 bases. Per germline, CDR1 MNHEY and CDR2 SMNVEV (reference sequence). CDR3 length equals 14 residues. The sequencing sample was made of PBMCs or a T cell subset sorted from them (not recorded which). The gene calls are TRBV27 and TRBJ2-7, with D perhaps TRBD2 (5 bases). This receptor was identified in a man aged 18 to 35 who had mild COVID-19 (a few samples of this study predate the infection). Cell type and time point are not known. The CDR3 sequence is CASSLSAGTYEQYV. In nucleotides, the CDR3 is TGTGCCAGCAGCCTATCCGCCGGGACCTACGAGCAGTACGTC.